This T cell receptor (beta chain) was profiled in a study of STAT3 mutations in large granular lymphocyte leukemia. Findings and limits, study-wide: Every T-LGLL patient had at least one immunodominant TCRbeta clonotype.

Some clones are missing from TCRdb's copy, which holds only in-frame ones; the method was immunoSEQ multiplex PCR. The table lists some 4,000 clones, approximately 66% of them singletons. This CDR3 has 12 residues. The germline CDR1 and CDR2 sequences are SQVTM and ANQGSEA. V dropped 6 bases and J dropped 6; count of bases not matched to a gene: 2. With respect to this clone: Antigen specificity is unknown.

Specimen: peripheral blood mononuclear cells. The gene calls are TRBV29-1 and TRBJ2-2, with 9 bases fitting TRBD1. The sequence was obtained from a man aged 55-75 years with T-cell large granular lymphocyte leukemia. Some clones in this sample may be carry-over from other donors' samples. CDR3 nucleotide sequence: TGCAGCGTGCGGACAGGGGCCGGGGAGCTGTTTTTT. It encodes CSVRTGAGELFF.